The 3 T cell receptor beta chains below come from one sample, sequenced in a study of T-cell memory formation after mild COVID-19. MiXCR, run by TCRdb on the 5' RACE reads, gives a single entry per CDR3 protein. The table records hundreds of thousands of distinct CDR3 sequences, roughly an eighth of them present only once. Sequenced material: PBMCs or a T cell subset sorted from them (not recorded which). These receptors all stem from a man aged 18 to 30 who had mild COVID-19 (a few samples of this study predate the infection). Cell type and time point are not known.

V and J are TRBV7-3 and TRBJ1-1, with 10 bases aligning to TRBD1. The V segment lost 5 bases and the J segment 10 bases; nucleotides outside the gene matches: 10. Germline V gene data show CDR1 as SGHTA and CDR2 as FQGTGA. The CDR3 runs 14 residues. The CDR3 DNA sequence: TGTGCCAGCAGCACAGGGGGGACAGGGGAGAGAGCTTTCTTT. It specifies CASSTGGTGERAFF.

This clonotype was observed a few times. The CDR3 loop reads CASGVRGASYNEQFF. CDR3 nucleotides: TGTGCTAGTGGTGTCAGGGGAGCTAGCTACAATGAGCAGTTCTTC. The chain couples TRBV12-5 to TRBJ2-1, with D maybe TRBD1 (6 bases). The germline V gene encodes CDR1 LGHNT and CDR2 FRNRAP. This CDR3 is built from 15 residues. Trimming stripped 5 bases from V and 3 bases from J, with 14 bases between.

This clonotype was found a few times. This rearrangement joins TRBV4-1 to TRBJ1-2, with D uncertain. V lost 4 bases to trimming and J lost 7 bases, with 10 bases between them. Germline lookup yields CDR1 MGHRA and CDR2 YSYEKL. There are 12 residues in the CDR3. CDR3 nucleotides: TGCGCCAGCAGCCCGGGTTCGGGTGGCTACACCTTC. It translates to CASSPGSGGYTF.